This T cell receptor beta chain was sequenced during a study of cytomegalovirus exposure and HLA in healthy donors. CDR3 length: 14 residues. The ends lost 7 bases at V and 6 bases at J; junction bases unmatched: 7. The germline V gene encodes CDR1 ENHRY and CDR2 SYGVKD. Note on this clone: The target antigen is unknown.

The study's findings and limits: Another analysis was done later, and it associated 15,000 to 20,000 TCR beta sequences with HLA alleles at 0.05 false discovery rate. The study designated about 180 TCR beta chains cytomegalovirus-associated. In a later analysis, a missense DCLRE1C variant was linked to TCR beta V- and J-gene trimming.

The PCR was carried out with 60 Vbeta primers and 13 Jbeta primers. In the original analysis: Around 80 million unique TCR beta chains, roughly 11 million of them shared, were counted by a later analysis. Clones were sequenced by immunoSEQ multiplex PCR, and TCRdb holds only the in-frame ones, with some missing. That table furnishes V, J and clone size, whereas the DNA furnished D and trimming. The sample includes around 140,000 clones, 70% to 90% of them seen just once. The clonotype was recovered from a middle-aged woman in good health and CMV-seronegative. Sequencing was done on a sample of PBMCs. The chain links TRBV10-3 to TRBJ2-7; TRBD2 matches at 12 bases. The CDR3 nucleotides are TGTGCCATCAAAGAGTCACTAGCGGGAGGCGAGCAGTACTTC. Its protein product is CAIKESLAGGEQYF.